The source of this T cell receptor (beta chain) is a study of Ad26.COV2.S vaccination and SARS-CoV-2 variants (dated by TCRdb to the early 2020s). Regarding the study in general: TCRbeta repertoire sequencing was used to assess the specificity and breadth of SARS-CoV-2-reactive T cell receptors after Ad26.COV2.S vaccination. The TCR-sequenced set comprised around 32 samples: around 20 Ad26.COV2.S vaccine recipients, 5 placebo recipients and 8 SARS-CoV-2 convalescent individuals. Broader findings and caveats from the paper: Higher spike-specific TCR breadth was observed in Ad26.COV2.S recipients than in placebo recipients (P = 0.0014). Substantial breadth of spike-specific CD8+ and CD4+ T cell responses was reported after vaccination. Comparable non-spike TCR breadth was observed between vaccine and placebo recipients, consistent with only spike being contained in the vaccine. It was noted by the authors that total T cell responses may have been underestimated by the TCR breadth and depth analyses.

The time point label, as the study defines it: individuals recovered from natural SARS-CoV-2 infection. CDR3 length: 14 amino acids, cysteine to phenylalanine. The entry retains the CDR3 DNA only, 42 bases that are in frame from base 1. From V the trimming removes 3 bases and from J it removes 3 bases, while the gene matches leave 5 bases of the junction unaccounted for. The germline V gene specifies MGHDK as CDR1 and SYGVNS as CDR2. TCRbeta CDR3 regions were sequenced with the immunoSEQ Assay. After extraction, genomic DNA underwent amplification by bias-controlled multiplex PCR, followed by high-throughput sequencing. As for the authors' bioinformatics: To quantify the absolute abundance of each unique TCRbeta CDR3 region, sequences were collapsed and filtered. T cell fraction was estimated by normalization of TCRbeta template counts to usable DNA, with usable DNA being measured through amplification of reference genes present in all nucleated cells. Repertoire TCRs were annotated as SARS-CoV-2-specific by exact matching of V gene, CDR3 amino acid sequence and J gene to a known reactive TCR set. The reference SARS-CoV-2 TCR set was derived from MIRA and filtered for enrichment in COVID-19-positive ImmuneCODE repertoires, a step that removed public or cross-reactive TCRs. Using the MIRA antigens, annotated TCRs were further analysed by specific ORF or by position within an ORF. Depth was the summed frequency of annotated unique rearrangements, while breadth was defined as annotated unique rearrangements over total unique productive rearrangements. TCR breadth was compared between groups using two-sided Wilcoxon rank-sum tests. TCRdb stores this immuneACCESS table with in-frame sequences only. Part of the clones is absent; in the studies checked, under half of the shortfall reflects unresolved V genes, and no reason is known for the rest. Clone size and V and J calls were adopted from that table, with D and trimming inferred from the DNA. The sample records more than 150,000 clones, around nine tenths of which are singletons. Of the sample, 4.5% to 7.5% is held by the ten largest clones.

Concerning this clone: Its antigen is unknown. The sample holds no much larger clone one base away, and base qualities are not on file.

The chain is encoded by TRBV25-1 joined to TRBJ2-7; 7 central bases correspond to TRBD2. Sequenced material: peripheral blood, taken after recovery from COVID-19. The clonotype originates from a human donor who had recovered from COVID-19. The sequenced DNA is TGTGCCAGCAGTGACGGGACTATCTTCTACGAGCAGTACTTC. Its protein reads: CASSDGTIFYEQYF.